This T cell receptor beta chain was observed in a study of blood T cells in healthy people across ages. The CDR3 sequence is 15 residues long. The germline V gene encodes CDR1 SGHAT and CDR2 FQNNGV. Trimming took off 1 base at V and 2 bases at J, with 10 bases between the two ends. Primers used in a second PCR of about 6 to 12 cycles were a sample-barcoded 5' primer and a J-beta primer mix. Researchers report that each sample yielded at least 2.5 million CDR3-containing paired-end reads. TCRdb used MiXCR to reprocess the 5' RACE reads, holding one entry per CDR3 protein. The table includes about 930,000 distinct CDR3 sequences, 25% to 30% detected once. This clonotype has a handful of counts. Separately, the same data were catalogued under a study of T cells of mothers and their children. That paper adds: Related mother and child pairs showed slightly greater overlap (not significant) than unrelated pairs did.

The specimen was blood. This TCR was sampled from a woman in her thirties or forties in good health. This chain connects TRBV11-2 to TRBJ2-3; D uncertain. The CDR3 DNA is TGTGCCAGCAGCTTAGGTCAGAGAGACACAGATACGCAGTATTTT. Its protein product is CASSLGQRDTDTQYF.